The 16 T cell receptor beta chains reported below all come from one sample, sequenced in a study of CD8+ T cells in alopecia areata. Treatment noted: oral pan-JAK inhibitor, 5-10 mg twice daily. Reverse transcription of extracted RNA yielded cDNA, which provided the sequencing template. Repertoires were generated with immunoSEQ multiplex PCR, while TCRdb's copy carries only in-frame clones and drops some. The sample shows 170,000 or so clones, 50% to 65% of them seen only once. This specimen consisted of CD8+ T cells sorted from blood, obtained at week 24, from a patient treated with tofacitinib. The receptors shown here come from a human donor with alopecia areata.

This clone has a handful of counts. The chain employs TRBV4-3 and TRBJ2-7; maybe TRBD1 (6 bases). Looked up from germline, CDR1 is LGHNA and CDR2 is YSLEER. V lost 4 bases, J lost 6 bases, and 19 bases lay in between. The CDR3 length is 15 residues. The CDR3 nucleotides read TGCGCCAGCAGCCGAGATTCCTACAGGGAGCCCGAGCAGTACTTC. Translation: CASSRDSYREPEQYF.

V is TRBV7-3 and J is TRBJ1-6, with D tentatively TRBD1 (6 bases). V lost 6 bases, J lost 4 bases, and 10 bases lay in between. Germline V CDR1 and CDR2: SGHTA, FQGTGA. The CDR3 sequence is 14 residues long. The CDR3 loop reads CASSLDSYNSPLHF. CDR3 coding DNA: TGTGCCAGCAGTTTGGACAGTTATAATTCACCCCTCCACTTT. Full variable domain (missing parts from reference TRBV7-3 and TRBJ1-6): GAGVSQTPSNKVTEKGKYVELRCDPISGHTALYWYRQSLGQGPEFLIYFQGTGAADDSGLPNDRFFAVRPEGSVSTLKIQRTERGDSAVYLCASSLDSYNSPLHFGNGTRLTVT.

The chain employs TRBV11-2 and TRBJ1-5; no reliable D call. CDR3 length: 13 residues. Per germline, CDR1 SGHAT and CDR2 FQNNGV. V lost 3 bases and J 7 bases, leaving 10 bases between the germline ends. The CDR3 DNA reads TGTGCCAGCAGCTTCGGACTTCGGCAGCCCCAGCATTTT. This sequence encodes CASSFGLRQPQHF.

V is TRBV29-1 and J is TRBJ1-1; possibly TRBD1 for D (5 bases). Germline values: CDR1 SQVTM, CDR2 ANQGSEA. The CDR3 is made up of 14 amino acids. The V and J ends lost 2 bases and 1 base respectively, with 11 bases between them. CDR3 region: CSVEPQGGNTEAFF. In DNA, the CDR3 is TGCAGCGTTGAACCCCAGGGAGGGAACACTGAAGCTTTCTTT.

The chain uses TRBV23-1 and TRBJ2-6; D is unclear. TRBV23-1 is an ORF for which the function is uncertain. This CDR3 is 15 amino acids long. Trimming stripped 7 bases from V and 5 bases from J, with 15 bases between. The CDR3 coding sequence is TGCGCCAGCATGGCAGACCGGGCTAGGGCCAACGTCCTGACTTTC. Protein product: CASMADRARANVLTF.

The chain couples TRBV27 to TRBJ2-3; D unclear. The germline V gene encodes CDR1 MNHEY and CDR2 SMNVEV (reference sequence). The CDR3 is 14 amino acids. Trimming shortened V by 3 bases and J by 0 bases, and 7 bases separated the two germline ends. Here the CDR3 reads CASSLETSTDTQYF. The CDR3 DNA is TGTGCCAGCAGTTTGGAAACTAGCACAGATACGCAGTATTTT.

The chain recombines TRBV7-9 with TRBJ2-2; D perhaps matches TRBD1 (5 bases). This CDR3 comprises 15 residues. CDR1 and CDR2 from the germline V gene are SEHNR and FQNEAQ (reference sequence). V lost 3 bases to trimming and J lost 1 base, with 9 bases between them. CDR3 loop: CASSFPDRNTGELFF. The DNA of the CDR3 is TGTGCCAGCAGCTTCCCCGACAGGAACACCGGGGAGCTGTTTTTT.

The CDR3 here is CASRATSGDEQFF. In nucleotides, the CDR3 is TGTGCCAGCAGAGCAACCAGCGGGGATGAGCAGTTCTTC. The gene calls are TRBV2 and TRBJ2-1; TRBD2 matches 7 bases. The CDR3 consists of 13 residues. Trimming cost V 6 bases and J 8 bases; bases outside gene matches: 7. In germline, CDR1 is SNHLY, CDR2 FYNNEI. The complete variable domain, with remaining parts taken from reference TRBV2 and TRBJ2-1, reads EPEVTQTPSHQVTQMGQEVILRCVPISNHLYFYWYRQILGQKVEFLVSFYNNEISEKSEIFDDQFSVERPDGSNFTLKIRSTKLEDSAMYFCASRATSGDEQFFGPGTRLTVL.

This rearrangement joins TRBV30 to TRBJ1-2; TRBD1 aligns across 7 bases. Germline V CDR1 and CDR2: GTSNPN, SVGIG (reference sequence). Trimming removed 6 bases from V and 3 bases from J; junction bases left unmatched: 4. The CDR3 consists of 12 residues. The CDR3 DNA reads TGTGCCTGTGTCAGGGGGTACTATGGCTACACCTTC. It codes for CACVRGYYGYTF. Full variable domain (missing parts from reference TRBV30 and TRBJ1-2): SQTIHQWPATLVQPVGSPLSLECTVEGTSNPNLYWYRQAAGRGLQLLFYSVGIGQISSEVPQNLSASRPQDRQFILSSKKLLLSDSGFYLCACVRGYYGYTFGSGTRLTVV.

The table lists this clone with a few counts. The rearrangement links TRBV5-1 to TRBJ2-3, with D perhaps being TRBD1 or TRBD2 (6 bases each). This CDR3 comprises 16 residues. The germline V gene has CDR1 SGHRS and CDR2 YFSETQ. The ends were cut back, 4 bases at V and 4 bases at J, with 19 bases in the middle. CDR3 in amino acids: CASSPSGAKVADTQYF. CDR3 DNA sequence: TGCGCCAGCAGCCCTTCGGGGGCCAAAGTGGCAGATACGCAGTATTTT.

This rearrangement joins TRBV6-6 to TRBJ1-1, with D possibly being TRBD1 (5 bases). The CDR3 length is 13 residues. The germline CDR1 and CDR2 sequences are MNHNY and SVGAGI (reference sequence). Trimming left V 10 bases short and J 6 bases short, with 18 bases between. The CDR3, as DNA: TGTGCCACCGCCCTAGGGGTAGTGGCTGAAGCTTTCTTT. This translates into CATALGVVAEAFF.

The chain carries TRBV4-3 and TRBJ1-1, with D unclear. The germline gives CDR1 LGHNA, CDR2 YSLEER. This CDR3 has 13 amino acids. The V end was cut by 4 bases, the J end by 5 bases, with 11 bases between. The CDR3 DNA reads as TGCGCCAGCAGCCTCGGGCCGGAGACTGAAGCTTTCTTT. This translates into CASSLGPETEAFF.

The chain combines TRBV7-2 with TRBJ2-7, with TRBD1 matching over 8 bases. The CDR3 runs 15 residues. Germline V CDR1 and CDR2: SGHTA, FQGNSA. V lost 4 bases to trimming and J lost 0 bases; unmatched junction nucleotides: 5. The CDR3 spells CASSSHRGTSYEQYF. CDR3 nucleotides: TGTGCCAGCAGCTCCCACAGGGGGACCTCCTACGAGCAGTACTTC. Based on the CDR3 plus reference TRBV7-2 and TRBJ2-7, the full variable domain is GAGVSQSPSNKVTEKGKDVELRCDPISGHTALYWYRQSLGQGLEFLIYFQGNSAPDKSGLPSDRFSAERTGGSVSTLTIQRTQQEDSAVYLCASSSHRGTSYEQYFGPGTRLTVT.

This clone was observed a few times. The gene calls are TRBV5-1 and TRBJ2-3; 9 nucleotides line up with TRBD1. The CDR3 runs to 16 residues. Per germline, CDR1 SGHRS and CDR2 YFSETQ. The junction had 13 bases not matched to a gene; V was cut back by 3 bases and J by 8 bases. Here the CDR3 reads CASSSDRGYMSGTQYF. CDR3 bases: TGCGCCAGCAGCTCGGACAGGGGATATATGAGTGGTACGCAGTATTTT.

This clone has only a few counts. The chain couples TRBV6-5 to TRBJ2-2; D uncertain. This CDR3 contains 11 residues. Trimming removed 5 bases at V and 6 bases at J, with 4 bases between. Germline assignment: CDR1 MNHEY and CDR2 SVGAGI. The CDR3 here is CASSTSGELFF. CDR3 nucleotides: TGTGCCAGCAGTACATCCGGGGAGCTGTTTTTT.

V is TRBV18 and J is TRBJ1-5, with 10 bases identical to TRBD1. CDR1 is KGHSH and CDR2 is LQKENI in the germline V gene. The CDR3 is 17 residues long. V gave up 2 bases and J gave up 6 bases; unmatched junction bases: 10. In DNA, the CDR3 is TGTGCCAGCTCACCAAGGGGACAGGGGATGACTAGTCAGCCCCAGCATTTT. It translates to CASSPRGQGMTSQPQHF.